A selection of T cell receptor beta chains follows, all from one sample in a study of blood T cell repertoires in COVID-19. Method: immunoSEQ multiplex PCR; TCRdb's copy keeps in-frame clones and lacks some. Of some 250,000 clones in the sample, roughly 91% are singletons; the top ten hold 0.9% to 1%. The sample comprised peripheral blood. These TCRs come from a woman in her thirties or forties who had recovered from COVID-19. Each CDR3 is given with its conserved first and last residue. D genes are given only for firm matches.

d_call	v_call	j_call	cdr3_nt	cdr3_aa
TRBD1	TRBV6-2/TRBV6-3	TRBJ2-5	TGTGCCAGCAGCAGACAGGGGGCCCGGGAGACCCAGTACTTC	CASSRQGARETQYF
.	TRBV19	TRBJ2-2	TGTGCCAGTAGTATCTGGGGGAGGAGCACCGGGGAGCTGTTTTTT	CASSIWGRSTGELFF
.	TRBV5-1	TRBJ2-4	TGCGCCAGCAGCTTGGAGGCGGCGTCTGCGGCTCAGTACTTC	CASSLEAASAAQYF
TRBD2	TRBV6-2/TRBV6-3	TRBJ2-7	TGTGCCAGCAGCTGGCGGGGGGGCCCCGGCGAGCAGTACTTC	CASSWRGGPGEQYF
TRBD2	TRBV19	TRBJ2-3	TGTGCCAGTAGTATACGGGGGGGGCGCACAGATACGCAGTATTTT	CASSIRGGRTDTQYF
TRBD2	TRBV7-8	TRBJ2-7	TGTGCCAGCAGCTTATGGGGAGGGGAGCAGTACTTC	CASSLWGGEQYF
TRBD2	TRBV7-2	TRBJ2-1	TGTGCCAGCAGCCAGCGGGGTGGGGAGCACAATGAGCAGTTCTTC	CASSQRGGEHNEQFF
TRBD2	TRBV5-1	TRBJ2-3	TGCGCCAGCAGCCCCAGCGGGAGGGGGGATACGCAGTATTTT	CASSPSGRGDTQYF
.	TRBV27	TRBJ1-1	TGTGCCAGCAGTCCTGGGGGGAGCATGAACACTGAAGCTTTCTTT	CASSPGGSMNTEAFF
TRBD2	TRBV10-3	TRBJ2-1	TGTGCCATCAGTGAGTCTCCGGGCGGGAGTTTCAATGAGCAGTTCTTC	CAISESPGGSFNEQFF
TRBD1	TRBV13	TRBJ1-1	TGTGCCAGCAGCTTACTAGACAGGGACTCTCTTCTTACGAACACTGAAGCTTTCTTT	CASSLLDRDSLLTNTEAFF